Sequencing of this T cell receptor beta chain was carried out in a study of OX40 agonist ivuxolimab in advanced cancers. Sequenced by immunoSEQ multiplex PCR; TCRdb stores in-frame clones only, minus some. The table records tens of thousands of clones, approximately 90% of them present only once. V lost 6 bases and J lost 4, with 15 bases in between. CDR1 SGHAT and CDR2 FQNNGV come from the germline V gene. The CDR3 has 14 residues. The starting material was CD4+ or CD8+ T cells sorted from blood, obtained in a trial of the OX40 agonist ivuxolimab. The chain combines TRBV11-2 with TRBJ1-1, with D possibly TRBD1 on 6 matching bases. The TCR was taken from an adult with an advanced solid tumor such as melanoma, head and neck, liver or kidney cancer. CDR3 sequence: CASSTGMGFTEAFF. DNA for the CDR3: TGTGCCAGCAGTACAGGGATGGGTTTCACTGAAGCTTTCTTT. Full variable domain (remainder filled in from reference TRBV11-2 and TRBJ1-1): EAGVAQSPRYKIIEKRQSVAFWCNPISGHATLYWYQQILGQGPKLLIQFQNNGVVDDSQLPKDRFSAERLKGVDSTLKIQPAKLEDSAVYLCASSTGMGFTEAFFGQGTRLTVV.